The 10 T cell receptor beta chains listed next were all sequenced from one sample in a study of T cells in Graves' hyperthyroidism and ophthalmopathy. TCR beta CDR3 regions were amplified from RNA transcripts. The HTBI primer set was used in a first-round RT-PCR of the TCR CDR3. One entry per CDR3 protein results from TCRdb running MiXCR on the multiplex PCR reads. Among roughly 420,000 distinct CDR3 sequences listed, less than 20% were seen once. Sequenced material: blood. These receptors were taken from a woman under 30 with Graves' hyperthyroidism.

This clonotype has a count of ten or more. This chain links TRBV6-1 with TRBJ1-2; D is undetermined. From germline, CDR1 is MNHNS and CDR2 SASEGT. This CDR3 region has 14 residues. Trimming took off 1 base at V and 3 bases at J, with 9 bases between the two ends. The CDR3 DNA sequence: TGTGCCAGCAGTGAAGGGGAGTCTTACTATGGCTACACCTTC. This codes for CASSEGESYYGYTF.

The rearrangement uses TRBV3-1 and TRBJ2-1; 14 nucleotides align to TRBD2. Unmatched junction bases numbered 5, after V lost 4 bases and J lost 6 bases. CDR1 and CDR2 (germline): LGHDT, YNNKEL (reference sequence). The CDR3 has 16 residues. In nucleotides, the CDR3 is TGTGCCAGCAGCCGAGGGACTAGCGGGAGAGGCAATGAGCAGTTCTTC. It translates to CASSRGTSGRGNEQFF.

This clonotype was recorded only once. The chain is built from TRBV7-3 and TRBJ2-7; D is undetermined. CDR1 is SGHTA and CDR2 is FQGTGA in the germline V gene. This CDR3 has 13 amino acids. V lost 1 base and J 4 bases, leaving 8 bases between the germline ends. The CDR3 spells CASSLMPGYEQYF. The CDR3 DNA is TGTGCCAGCAGCTTAATGCCCGGGTACGAGCAGTACTTC.

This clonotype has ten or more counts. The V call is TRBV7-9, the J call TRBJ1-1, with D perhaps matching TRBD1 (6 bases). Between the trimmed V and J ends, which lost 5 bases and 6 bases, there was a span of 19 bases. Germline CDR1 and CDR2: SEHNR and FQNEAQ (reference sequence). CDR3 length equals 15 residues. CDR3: CASSPPEGGSAEAFF. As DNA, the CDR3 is TGTGCCAGCAGCCCTCCGGAGGGGGGCAGCGCTGAAGCTTTCTTT.

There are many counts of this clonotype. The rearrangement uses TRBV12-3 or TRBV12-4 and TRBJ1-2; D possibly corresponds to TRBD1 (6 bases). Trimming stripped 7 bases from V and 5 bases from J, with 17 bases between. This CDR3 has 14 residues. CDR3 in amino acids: CASKTGHSSYGYTF. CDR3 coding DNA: TGTGCCAGCAAAACAGGGCATTCGTCGTATGGCTACACCTTC.

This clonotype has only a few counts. CDR3 coding DNA: TGTGCCAGCAGCCCGACGACAGGGTATAATTCACCCCTCCACTTT. It codes for CASSPTTGYNSPLHF. The rearrangement uses TRBV9 and TRBJ1-6, with 7 bases fitting TRBD1. This CDR3 is built from 15 residues. The trim removed 4 bases at V and 4 bases at J, leaving 5 bases unmatched. CDR1 and CDR2 (germline): SGDLS, YYNGEE.

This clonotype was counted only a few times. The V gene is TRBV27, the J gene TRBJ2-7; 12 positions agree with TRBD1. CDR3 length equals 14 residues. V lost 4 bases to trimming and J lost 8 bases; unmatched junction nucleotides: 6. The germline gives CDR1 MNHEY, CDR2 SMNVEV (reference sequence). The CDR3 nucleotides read TGTGCCAGCAGTTACCCGGGACAGGGGGCTAAGCAGTACTTC. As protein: CASSYPGQGAKQYF.

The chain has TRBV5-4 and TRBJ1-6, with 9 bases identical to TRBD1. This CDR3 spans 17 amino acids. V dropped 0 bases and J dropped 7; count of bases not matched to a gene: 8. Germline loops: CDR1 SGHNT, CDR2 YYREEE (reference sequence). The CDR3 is CASSLDLPGTGNSPLHF. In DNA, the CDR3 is TGTGCCAGCAGCTTGGATCTTCCCGGGACAGGGAATTCACCCCTCCACTTT.

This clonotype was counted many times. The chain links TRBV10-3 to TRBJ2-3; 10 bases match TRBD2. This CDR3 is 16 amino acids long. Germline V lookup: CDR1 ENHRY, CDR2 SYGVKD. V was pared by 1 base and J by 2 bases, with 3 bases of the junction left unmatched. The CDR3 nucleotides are TGTGCCATCAGTGAGTTTACTAGCGGGGACACAGATACGCAGTATTTT. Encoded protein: CAISEFTSGDTDTQYF.

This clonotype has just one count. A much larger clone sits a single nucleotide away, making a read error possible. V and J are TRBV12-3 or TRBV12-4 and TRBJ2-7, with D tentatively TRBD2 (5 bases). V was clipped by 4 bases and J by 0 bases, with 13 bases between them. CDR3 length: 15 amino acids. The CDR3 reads CASSSRGLTSYEQYF. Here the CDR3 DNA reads TGTGCCAGCAGTTCCCGGGGATTAACCTCCTACGAGCAGTACTTC.